A selection of T cell receptor beta chains follows, all from one sample in a study of cytomegalovirus exposure and HLA in healthy donors. TCRdb's table, derived via immunoSEQ multiplex PCR, lists solely in-frame clones and lacks some. Of tens of thousands of clones in the sample, 62% are singletons; the top ten hold over 5%. The sample taken for sequencing was PBMCs. The receptors were gathered from a woman aged 25-40 years in good health and CMV-seropositive. The CDR3 runs from the conserved cysteine through the conserved F or W. D genes are given only for firm matches. Size is stated for part of the rows, as once, few or many counts, or as a class when the clone is expanded.

d_call	v_call	j_call	clone_size	cdr3_nt	cdr3_aa
.	TRBV11-3	TRBJ1-1	.	TGTGCCAGCAGCTTAGACAGGGGGAACACTGAAGCTTTCTTT	CASSLDRGNTEAFF
TRBD1	TRBV30	TRBJ1-5	few	TGTGCCTGGAGCAGAGGACAGGCCCGAAATCAGCCCCAGCATTTT	CAWSRGQARNQPQHF
TRBD2	TRBV5-1	TRBJ2-2	.	TGCGCCAGCAGCTTGATAGCGGGGGGCACCGGGGAGCTGTTTTTT	CASSLIAGGTGELFF
.	TRBV19	TRBJ1-6	.	TGTGCCAGTAGTACCGGGGATTCACCCCTCCACTTT	CASSTGDSPLHF
.	TRBV4-1	TRBJ1-1	.	TGCGCCAGCAGCCAAGATGAAGCCGTTGAAGCTTTCTTT	CASSQDEAVEAFF
.	TRBV6-4	TRBJ2-2	.	TGTGCCAGCAGCCCTACTAGTACCGGGGAGCTGTTTTTT	CASSPTSTGELFF
TRBD1	TRBV5-4	TRBJ2-2	.	TGTGCCAGCAGCCGAGGGACAGCCGGGGAGCTGTTTTTT	CASSRGTAGELFF
.	TRBV7-3	TRBJ1-2	few	TGTGCCAGCAGCTTACTTGCTGCTACTTTTAACTATGGCTACACCTTC	CASSLLAATFNYGYTF
TRBD2	TRBV30	TRBJ2-1	.	TGTGCCTGGAGTGGAGTTCGATTAGCGGGGGATGAGCAGTTCTTC	CAWSGVRLAGDEQFF
.	TRBV5-1	TRBJ2-7	few	TGCGCCAGCAGCTTGCCGAGCTCCTACGAGCAGTACTTC	CASSLPSSYEQYF